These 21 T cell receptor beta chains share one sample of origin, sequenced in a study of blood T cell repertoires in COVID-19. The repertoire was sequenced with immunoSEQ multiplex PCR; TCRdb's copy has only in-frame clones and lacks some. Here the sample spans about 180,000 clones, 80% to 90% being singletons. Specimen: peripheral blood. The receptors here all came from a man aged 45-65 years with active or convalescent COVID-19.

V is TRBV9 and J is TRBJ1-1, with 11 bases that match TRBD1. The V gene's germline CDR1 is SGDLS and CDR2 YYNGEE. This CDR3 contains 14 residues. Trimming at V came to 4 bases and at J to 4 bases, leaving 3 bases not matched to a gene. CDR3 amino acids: CASSYGQGATEAFF. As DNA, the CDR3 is TGTGCCAGCAGCTACGGACAGGGGGCCACTGAAGCTTTCTTT.

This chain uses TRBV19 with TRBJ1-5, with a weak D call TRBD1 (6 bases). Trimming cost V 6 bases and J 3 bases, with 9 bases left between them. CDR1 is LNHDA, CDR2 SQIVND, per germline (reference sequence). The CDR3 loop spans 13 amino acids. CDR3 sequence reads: CASRDSLNQPQHF. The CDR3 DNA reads TGTGCCAGTAGGGACAGCCTCAATCAGCCCCAGCATTTT.

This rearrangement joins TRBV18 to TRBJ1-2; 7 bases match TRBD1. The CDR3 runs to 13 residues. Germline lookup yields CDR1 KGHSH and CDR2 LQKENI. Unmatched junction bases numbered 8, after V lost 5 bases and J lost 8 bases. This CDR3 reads CASSDGQVEGYTF. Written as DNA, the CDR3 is TGTGCCAGCTCAGACGGACAGGTCGAGGGCTACACCTTC.

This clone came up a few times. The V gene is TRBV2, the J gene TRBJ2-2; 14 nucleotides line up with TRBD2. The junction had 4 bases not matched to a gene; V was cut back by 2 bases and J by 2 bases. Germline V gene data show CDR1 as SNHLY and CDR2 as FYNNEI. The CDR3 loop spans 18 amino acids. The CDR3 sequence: CASSEPGLAGANTGELFF. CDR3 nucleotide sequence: TGTGCCAGCAGTGAACCGGGACTAGCGGGGGCAAACACCGGGGAGCTGTTTTTT.

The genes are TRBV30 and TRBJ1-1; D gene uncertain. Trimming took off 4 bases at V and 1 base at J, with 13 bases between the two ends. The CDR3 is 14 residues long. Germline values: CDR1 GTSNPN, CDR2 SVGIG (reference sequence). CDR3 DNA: TGTGCCTGGAAGAAGGAGGCCTGGAACACTGAAGCTTTCTTT. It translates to CAWKKEAWNTEAFF.

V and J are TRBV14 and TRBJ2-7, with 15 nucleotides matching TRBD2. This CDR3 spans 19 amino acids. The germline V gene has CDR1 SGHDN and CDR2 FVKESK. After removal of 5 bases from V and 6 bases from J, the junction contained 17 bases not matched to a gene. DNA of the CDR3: TGTGCCAGCAGCTTCGACAGGGCTGGGACTAGCGGGAGGTTTTCCGAGCAGTACTTC. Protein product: CASSFDRAGTSGRFSEQYF. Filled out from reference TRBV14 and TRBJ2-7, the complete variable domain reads EAGVTQFPSHSVIEKGQTVTLRCDPISGHDNLYWYRRVMGKEIKFLLHFVKESKQDESGMPNNRFLAERTGGTYSTLKVQPAELEDSGVYFCASSFDRAGTSGRFSEQYFGPGTRLTVT.

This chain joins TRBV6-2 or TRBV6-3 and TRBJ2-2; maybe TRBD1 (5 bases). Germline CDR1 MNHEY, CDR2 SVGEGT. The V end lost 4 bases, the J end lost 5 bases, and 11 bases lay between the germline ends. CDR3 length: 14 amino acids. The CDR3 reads CASSSMTETGELFF. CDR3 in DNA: TGTGCCAGCAGTTCTATGACAGAGACCGGGGAGCTGTTTTTT.

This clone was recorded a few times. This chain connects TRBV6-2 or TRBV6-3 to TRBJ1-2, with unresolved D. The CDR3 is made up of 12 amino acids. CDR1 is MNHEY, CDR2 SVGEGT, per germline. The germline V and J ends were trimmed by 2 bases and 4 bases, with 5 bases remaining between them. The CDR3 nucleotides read TGTGCCAGCAGTTACGCGATCTATGGCTACACCTTC. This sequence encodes CASSYAIYGYTF.

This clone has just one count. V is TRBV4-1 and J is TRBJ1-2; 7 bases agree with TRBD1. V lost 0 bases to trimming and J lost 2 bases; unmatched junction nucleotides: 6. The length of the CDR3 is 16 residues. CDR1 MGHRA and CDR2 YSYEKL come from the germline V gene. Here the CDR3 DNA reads TGCGCCAGCAGCCAAGACAGACAGGGCCTAAACTATGGCTACACCTTC. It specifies CASSQDRQGLNYGYTF.

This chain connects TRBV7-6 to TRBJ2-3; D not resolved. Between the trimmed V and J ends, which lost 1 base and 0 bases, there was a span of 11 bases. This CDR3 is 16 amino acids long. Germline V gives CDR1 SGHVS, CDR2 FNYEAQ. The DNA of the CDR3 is TGTGCCAGCAGCTTAGTCGTTGACATAAGCACAGATACGCAGTATTTT. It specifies CASSLVVDISTDTQYF.

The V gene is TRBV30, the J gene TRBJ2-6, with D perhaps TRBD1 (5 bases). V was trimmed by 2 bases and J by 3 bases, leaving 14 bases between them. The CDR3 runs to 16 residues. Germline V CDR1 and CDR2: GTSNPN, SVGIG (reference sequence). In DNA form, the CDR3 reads TGTGCCTGGAGTCGCCAGGGTAATTATGGGGCCAACGTCCTGACTTTC. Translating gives CAWSRQGNYGANVLTF. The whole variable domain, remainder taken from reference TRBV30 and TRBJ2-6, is SQTIHQWPATLVQPVGSPLSLECTVEGTSNPNLYWYRQAAGRGLQLLFYSVGIGQISSEVPQNLSASRPQDRQFILSSKKLLLSDSGFYLCAWSRQGNYGANVLTFGAGSRLTVL.

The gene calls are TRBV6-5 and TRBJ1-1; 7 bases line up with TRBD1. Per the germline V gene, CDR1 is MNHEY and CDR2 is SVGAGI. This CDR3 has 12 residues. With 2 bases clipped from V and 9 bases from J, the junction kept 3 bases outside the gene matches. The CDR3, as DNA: TGTGCCAGCAGTTACAGACAGGGCCAAGCTTTCTTT. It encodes CASSYRQGQAFF.

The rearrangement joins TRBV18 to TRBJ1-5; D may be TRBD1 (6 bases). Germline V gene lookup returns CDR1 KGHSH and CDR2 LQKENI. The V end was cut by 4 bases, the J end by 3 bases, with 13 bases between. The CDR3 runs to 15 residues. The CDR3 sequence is CASSQTGQNNQPQHF. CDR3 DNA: TGTGCCAGCTCACAAACAGGGCAGAACAATCAGCCCCAGCATTTT.

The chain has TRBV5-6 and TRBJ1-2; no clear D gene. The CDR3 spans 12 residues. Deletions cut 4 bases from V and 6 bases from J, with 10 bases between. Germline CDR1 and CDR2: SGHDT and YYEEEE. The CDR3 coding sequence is TGTGCCAGCAGCCTAACGGAGGATGGCTACACCTTC. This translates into CASSLTEDGYTF. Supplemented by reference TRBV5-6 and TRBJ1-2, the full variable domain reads DAGVTQSPTHLIKTRGQQVTLRCSPKSGHDTVSWYQQALGQGPQFIFQYYEEEERQRGNFPDRFSGHQFPNYSSELNVNALLLGDSALYLCASSLTEDGYTFGSGTRLTVV.

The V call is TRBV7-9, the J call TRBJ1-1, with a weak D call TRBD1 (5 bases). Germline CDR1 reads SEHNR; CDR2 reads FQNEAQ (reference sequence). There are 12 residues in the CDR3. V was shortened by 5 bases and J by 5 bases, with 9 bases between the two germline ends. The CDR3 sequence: CASSGGLTEAFF. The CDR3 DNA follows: TGTGCCAGCAGCGGGGGGTTGACTGAAGCTTTCTTT.

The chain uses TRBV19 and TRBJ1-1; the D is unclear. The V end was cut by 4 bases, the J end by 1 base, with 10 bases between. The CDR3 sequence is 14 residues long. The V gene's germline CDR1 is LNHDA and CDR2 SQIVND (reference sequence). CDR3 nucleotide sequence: TGTGCCAGTAGTAATAGGGAGGAGAACACTGAAGCTTTCTTT. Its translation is CASSNREENTEAFF.

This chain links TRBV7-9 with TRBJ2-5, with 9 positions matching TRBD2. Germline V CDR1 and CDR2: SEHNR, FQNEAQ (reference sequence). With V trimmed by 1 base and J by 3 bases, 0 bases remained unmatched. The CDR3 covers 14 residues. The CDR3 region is CASSLGLAEETQYF. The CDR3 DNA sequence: TGTGCCAGCAGCTTAGGACTAGCGGAAGAGACCCAGTACTTC.

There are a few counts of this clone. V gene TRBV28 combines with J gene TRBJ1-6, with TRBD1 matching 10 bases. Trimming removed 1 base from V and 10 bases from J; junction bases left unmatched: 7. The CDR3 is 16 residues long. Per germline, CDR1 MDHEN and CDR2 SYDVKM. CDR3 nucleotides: TGTGCCAGCAGTTTATTGGGGACAGGGGTGATATCACCCCTCCACTTT. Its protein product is CASSLLGTGVISPLHF.

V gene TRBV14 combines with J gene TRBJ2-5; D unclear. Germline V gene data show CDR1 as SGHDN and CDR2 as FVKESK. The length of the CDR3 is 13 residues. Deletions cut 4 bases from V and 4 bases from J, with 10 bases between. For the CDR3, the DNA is TGTGCCAGCAGCCCCCCAGGTACAGAGACCCAGTACTTC. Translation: CASSPPGTETQYF.

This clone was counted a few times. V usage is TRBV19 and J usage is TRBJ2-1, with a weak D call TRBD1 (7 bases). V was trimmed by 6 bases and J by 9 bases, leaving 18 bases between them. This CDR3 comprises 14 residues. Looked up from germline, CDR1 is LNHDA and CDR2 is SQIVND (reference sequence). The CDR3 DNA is TGTGCCAGTAGAGTGGGGCAGGGGGGTAGTGAGCAGTTCTTC. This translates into CASRVGQGGSEQFF.

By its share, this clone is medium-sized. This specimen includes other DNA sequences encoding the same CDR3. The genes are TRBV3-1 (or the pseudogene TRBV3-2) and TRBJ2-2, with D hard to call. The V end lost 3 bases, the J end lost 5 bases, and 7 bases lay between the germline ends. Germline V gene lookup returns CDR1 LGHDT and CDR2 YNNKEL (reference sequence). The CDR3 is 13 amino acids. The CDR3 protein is CASSQARTGELFF. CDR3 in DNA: TGTGCCAGCAGCCAGGCGAGGACCGGGGAGCTGTTTTTT.